This T cell receptor beta chain was recorded in a study of cytomegalovirus exposure and HLA in healthy donors. Study at large: Of around 400 genotyped donors, roughly 81% grouped in the Caucasian-associated ancestry cluster.

V lost 0 bases to trimming and J lost 3 bases, with 11 bases between them. The CDR3 sequence is 15 residues long. Germline lookup yields CDR1 MGHRA and CDR2 YSYEKL. Study results and limitations: Using the classifier, cytomegalovirus status was reportedly diagnosed with high specificity and sensitivity. Donor immune exposure was known only as CMV serostatus. When a later analysis was performed, an Asian-associated ancestry cluster reportedly had fewer N-insertions than the 666-donor mean.

Comments on this clone: The antigen is undetermined.

13 Jbeta primers and 60 Vbeta primers were used for the PCR. Clones were sequenced by immunoSEQ multiplex PCR, and TCRdb holds only the in-frame ones, with some missing. The sample includes 100,000 to 150,000 clones, 75% to 90% of them seen just once. The TCR sequence derives from a man between 18 and 29 years old in good health and CMV-seropositive. The rearrangement joins TRBV4-1 to TRBJ1-1; the D gene is possibly TRBD1 (6 bases). The sequencing input was PBMCs. As DNA, the CDR3 is TGCGCCAGCAGCCAAGATTGGGAGGGGGACACTGAAGCTTTCTTT. Its translation is CASSQDWEGDTEAFF.